This T cell receptor beta chain is from a study of CD8 T cells in Susac syndrome. Random hexamers were used to reverse transcribe the RNA input (about 0.45 to 1 ug). TCRdb re-called the immunoSEQ multiplex PCR reads with MiXCR, one entry per CDR3 protein. The table lists more than 80,000 distinct CDR3 sequences, around 94% of them singletons. This CDR3 comprises 18 residues. Germline CDR1 MNHEY, CDR2 SMNVEV (reference sequence). Germline trimming cut 0 bases from V and 8 bases from J; bases unmatched to any gene: 13. The sample comprised CD8+ T cells from PBMCs. The chain combines TRBV27 with TRBJ1-2, with 12 nucleotides matching TRBD1. The receptor was isolated from a human donor with Susac syndrome. CDR3 in amino acids: CASSLSKGDRGLRGGYTF. CDR3 DNA: TGTGCCAGCAGTTTATCGAAAGGGGACAGGGGGCTACGAGGCGGCTACACCTTC.